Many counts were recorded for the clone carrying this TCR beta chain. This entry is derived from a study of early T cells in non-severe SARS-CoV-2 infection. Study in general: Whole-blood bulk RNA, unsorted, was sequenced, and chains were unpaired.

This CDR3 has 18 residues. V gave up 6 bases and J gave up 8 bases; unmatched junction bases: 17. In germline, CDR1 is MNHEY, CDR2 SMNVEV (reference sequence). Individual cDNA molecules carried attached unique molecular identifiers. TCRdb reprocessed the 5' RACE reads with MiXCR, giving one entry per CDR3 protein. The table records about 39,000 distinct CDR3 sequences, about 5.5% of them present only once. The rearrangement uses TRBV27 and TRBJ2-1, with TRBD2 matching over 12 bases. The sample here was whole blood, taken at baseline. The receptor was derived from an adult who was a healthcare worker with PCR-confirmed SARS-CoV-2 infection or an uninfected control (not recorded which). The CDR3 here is CASRATSGGRSVRDEQFF. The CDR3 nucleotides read TGTGCCAGCAGGGCAACTAGCGGGGGGCGGAGCGTTAGGGATGAGCAGTTCTTC.